This entry features one TCR beta chain sequence. Its cognate antigen is unknown. Time point given: patch test 2, 6 weeks after DPC sensitization. Treatment in this sample: therapeutic diphenylcyclopropenone sensitization with weekly scalp DPC. The sample originates from a study of human T cells and chemical hapten exposure. Study-wide background: TCR yield per sample varied, mainly due to pooled library volumes. Study-wide points: Healthy individuals' immune responses may differ from those of donors, who had alopecia. Once DPC sensitization occurred, TCRs above 1 in 1000 frequency showed no change.

As the library was built, unique molecular identifiers were attached to individual cDNA molecules. TCRdb itself ran the RACE reads through MiXCR, one entry per CDR3 protein. The sample shows 90,000 to 110,000 distinct CDR3 sequences, about a tenth of them seen only once. Per germline, CDR1 LGHNA and CDR2 YSLEER. V dropped 1 base and J dropped 7 bases, with 14 bases sitting between them. The CDR3 runs to 15 residues. The source is a woman aged 40 to 55 with alopecia areata. Some clones in this sample may be carry-over from other donors' samples. The input for sequencing was whole blood, taken in connection with sensitization to the hapten diphenylcyclopropenone (DPC). This chain connects TRBV4-3 to TRBJ2-1; no clear D gene. CDR3: CASSQVGSLQNEQFF. CDR3 nucleotide sequence: TGCGCCAGCAGCCAAGTGGGAAGCCTCCAAAATGAGCAGTTCTTC.